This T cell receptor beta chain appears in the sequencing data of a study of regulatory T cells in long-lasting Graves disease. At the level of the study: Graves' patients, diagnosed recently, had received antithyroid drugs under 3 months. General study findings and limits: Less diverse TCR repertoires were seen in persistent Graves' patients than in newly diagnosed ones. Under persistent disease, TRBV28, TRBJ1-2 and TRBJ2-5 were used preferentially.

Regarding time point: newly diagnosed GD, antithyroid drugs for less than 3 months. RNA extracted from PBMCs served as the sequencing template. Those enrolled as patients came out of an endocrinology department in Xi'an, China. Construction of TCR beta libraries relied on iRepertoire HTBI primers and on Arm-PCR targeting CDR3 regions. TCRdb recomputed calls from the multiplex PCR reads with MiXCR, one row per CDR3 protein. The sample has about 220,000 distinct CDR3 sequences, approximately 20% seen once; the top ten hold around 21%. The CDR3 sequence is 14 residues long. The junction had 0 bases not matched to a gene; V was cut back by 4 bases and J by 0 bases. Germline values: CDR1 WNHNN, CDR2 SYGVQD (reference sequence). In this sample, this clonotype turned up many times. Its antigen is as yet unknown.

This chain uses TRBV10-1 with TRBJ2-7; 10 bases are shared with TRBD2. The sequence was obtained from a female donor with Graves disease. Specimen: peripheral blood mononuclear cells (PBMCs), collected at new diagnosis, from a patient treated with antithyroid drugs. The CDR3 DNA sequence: TGCGCCAGCAGTGCTAGCGGGAGCTCCTACGAGCAGTACTTC. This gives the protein CASSASGSSYEQYF.